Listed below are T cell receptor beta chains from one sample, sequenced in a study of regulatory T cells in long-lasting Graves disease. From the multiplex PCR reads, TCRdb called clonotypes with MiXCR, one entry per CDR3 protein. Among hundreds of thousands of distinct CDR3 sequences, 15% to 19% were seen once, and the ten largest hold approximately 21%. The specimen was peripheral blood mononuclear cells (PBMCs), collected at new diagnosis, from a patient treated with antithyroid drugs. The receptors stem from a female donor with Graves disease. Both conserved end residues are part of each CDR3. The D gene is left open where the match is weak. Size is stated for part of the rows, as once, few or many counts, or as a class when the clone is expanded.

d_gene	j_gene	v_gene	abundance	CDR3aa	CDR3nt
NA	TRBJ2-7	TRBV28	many	CASSLPGRTPYEQYF	TGTGCCAGCAGTTTACCGGGCAGGACCCCATACGAGCAGTACTTC
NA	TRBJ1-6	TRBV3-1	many	CASSHRQNSASPLHF	TGTGCCAGCAGCCACCGACAGAATTCGGCTTCACCCCTCCACTTT
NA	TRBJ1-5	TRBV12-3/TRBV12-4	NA	CASSLMAQGPREPQHF	TGTGCCAGCAGTTTAATGGCCCAGGGCCCGAGAGAGCCCCAGCATTTT
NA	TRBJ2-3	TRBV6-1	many	CASSRTGDTQYF	TGTGCCAGCAGTCGGACGGGGGATACGCAGTATTTT
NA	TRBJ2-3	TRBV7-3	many	CASSPSSKDTQYF	TGTGCCAGCAGCCCCAGCTCCAAAGATACGCAGTATTTT
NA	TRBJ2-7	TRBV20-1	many	CSALSGAAYEQYF	TGCAGTGCTCTGAGCGGAGCAGCCTACGAGCAGTACTTC
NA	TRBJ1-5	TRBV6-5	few	CASSYGVGAQHF	TGTGCCAGCAGTTACGGGGTCGGAGCCCAGCATTTT
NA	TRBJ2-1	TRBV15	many	CATRLEGSYNEQFF	TGTGCCACCCGCTTGGAGGGGTCCTACAATGAGCAGTTCTTC
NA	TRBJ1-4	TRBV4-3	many	CASSQDIGSENEKLFF	TGCGCCAGCAGCCAAGATATTGGGTCGGAAAATGAAAAACTGTTTTTT
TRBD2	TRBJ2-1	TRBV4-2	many	CASSQDASGLSSYNEQFF	TGTGCCAGCAGCCAAGATGCTAGCGGGCTGAGCTCCTACAATGAGCAGTTCTTC
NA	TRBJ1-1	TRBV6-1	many	CASTRPTRAGNTEAFF	TGTGCCAGCACCCGACCGACTCGGGCAGGGAACACTGAAGCTTTCTTT
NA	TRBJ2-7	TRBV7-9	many	CASSPDGMEQYF	TGTGCCAGCAGCCCCGATGGGATGGAGCAGTACTTC
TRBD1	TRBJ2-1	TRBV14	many	CASRRQGASYNEQFF	TGTGCCAGCAGACGACAGGGGGCATCCTACAATGAGCAGTTCTTC
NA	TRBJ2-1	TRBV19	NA	CASSIVVADEQFF	TGTGCCAGTAGTATAGTCGTTGCCGATGAGCAGTTCTTC
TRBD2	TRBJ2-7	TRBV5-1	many	CASSLGPSGSYEQYF	TGCGCCAGCAGCTTGGGGCCTAGCGGCTCCTACGAGCAGTACTTC
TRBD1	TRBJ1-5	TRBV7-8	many	CASSTLGFGGQVFYSNQPQHF	TGTGCCAGCAGCACACTGGGTTTTGGGGGACAGGTTTTCTATAGCAATCAGCCCCAGCATTTT
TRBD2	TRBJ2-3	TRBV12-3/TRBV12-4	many	CASSSPLSGATDTQYF	TGTGCCAGCAGTTCCCCCCTCAGCGGGGCCACAGATACGCAGTATTTT
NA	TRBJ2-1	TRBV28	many	CASRPGMGSYNEQFF	TGTGCCAGCAGACCCGGGATGGGGTCCTACAATGAGCAGTTCTTC
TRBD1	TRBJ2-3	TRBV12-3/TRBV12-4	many	CASSSTKTGPDTQYF	TGTGCCAGCAGTTCCACAAAGACAGGGCCAGATACGCAGTATTTT
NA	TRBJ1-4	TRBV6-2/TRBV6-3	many	CASSRTLSEKLFF	TGTGCCAGCAGTCGTACCCTTAGCGAAAAACTGTTTTTT
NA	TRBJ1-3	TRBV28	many	CASSRQFGNTIYF	TGTGCCAGCAGTCGACAGTTTGGAAACACCATATATTTT
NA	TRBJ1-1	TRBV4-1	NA	CASSRGGFDPTEAFF	TGCGCCAGCAGCCGAGGGGGTTTTGATCCCACTGAAGCTTTCTTT
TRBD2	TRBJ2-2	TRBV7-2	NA	CASSFQLAGGRPTGELFF	TGTGCCAGCAGCTTCCAACTAGCGGGAGGGCGTCCCACCGGGGAGCTGTTTTTT
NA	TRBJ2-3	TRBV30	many	CAWMDGLPGTDTQYF	TGTGCCTGGATGGACGGCCTCCCGGGGACAGATACGCAGTATTTT
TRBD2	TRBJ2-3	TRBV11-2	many	CASSLGASGGSTDTQYF	TGTGCCAGCAGCTTAGGTGCTAGCGGGGGCAGCACAGATACGCAGTATTTT
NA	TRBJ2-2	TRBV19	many	CASSILGRPNTGELFF	TGTGCCAGTAGTATTCTGGGACGCCCGAACACCGGGGAGCTGTTTTTT
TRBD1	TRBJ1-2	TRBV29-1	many	CSVEDQGGYGYTF	TGCAGCGTTGAAGATCAGGGGGGGTATGGCTACACCTTC
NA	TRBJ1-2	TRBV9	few	CASSPRISNYGYTF	TGTGCCAGCAGCCCTAGAATATCTAACTATGGCTACACCTTC
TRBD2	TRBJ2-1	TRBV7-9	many	CASSSPGLAGGGNEQFF	TGTGCCAGCAGCTCCCCCGGACTAGCGGGAGGAGGCAATGAGCAGTTCTTC
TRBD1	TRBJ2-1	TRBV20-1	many	CSAPPGQVYNEQFF	TGCAGTGCACCTCCGGGACAGGTGTACAATGAGCAGTTCTTC
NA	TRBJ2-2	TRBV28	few	CASRKGGTGELFF	TGTGCCAGCAGGAAGGGAGGCACCGGGGAGCTGTTTTTT
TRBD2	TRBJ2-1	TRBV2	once	CASRLAGTYNEQFF	TGTGCCAGCCGACTAGCGGGCACCTACAATGAGCAGTTCTTC
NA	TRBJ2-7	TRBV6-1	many	CASSPSDSLYEQYF	TGTGCCAGCAGTCCGTCGGACAGCCTCTACGAGCAGTACTTC
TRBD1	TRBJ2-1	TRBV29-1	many	CSVVGQGAYNEQFF	TGCAGCGTTGTGGGACAGGGGGCATACAATGAGCAGTTCTTC
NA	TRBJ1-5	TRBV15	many	CATSSDPYSNQPQHF	TGTGCCACCAGCAGTGACCCTTATAGCAATCAGCCCCAGCATTTT
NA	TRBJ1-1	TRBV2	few	CASSALIGTEAFF	TGTGCCAGCAGTGCTCTTATTGGGACTGAAGCTTTCTTT
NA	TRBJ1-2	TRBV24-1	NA	CATSPTTTERFRSYTF	TGTGCCACCAGTCCTACTACGACAGAAAGGTTCAGGAGCTACACCTTC
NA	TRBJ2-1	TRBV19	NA	CASSTPGSTSFGDEQFF	TGTGCCAGTAGTACCCCCGGGAGCACCTCCTTTGGCGATGAGCAGTTCTTC
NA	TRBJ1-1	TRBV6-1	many	CASAKATEAFF	TGTGCCAGCGCTAAGGCCACTGAAGCTTTCTTT
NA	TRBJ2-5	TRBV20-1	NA	CSARGWGRGAANEETQYF	TGCAGTGCTAGAGGTTGGGGGCGTGGGGCAGCCAACGAAGAGACCCAGTACTTC